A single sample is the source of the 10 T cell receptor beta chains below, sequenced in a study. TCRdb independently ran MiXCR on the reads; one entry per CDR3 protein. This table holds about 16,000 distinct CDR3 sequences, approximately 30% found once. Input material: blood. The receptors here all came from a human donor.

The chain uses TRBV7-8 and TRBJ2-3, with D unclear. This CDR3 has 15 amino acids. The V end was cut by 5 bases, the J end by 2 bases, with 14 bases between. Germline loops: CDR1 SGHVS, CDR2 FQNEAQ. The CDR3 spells CASSLSSSNTDTQYF. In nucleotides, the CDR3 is TGTGCCAGCAGCCTCTCCTCCTCGAACACAGATACGCAGTATTTT.

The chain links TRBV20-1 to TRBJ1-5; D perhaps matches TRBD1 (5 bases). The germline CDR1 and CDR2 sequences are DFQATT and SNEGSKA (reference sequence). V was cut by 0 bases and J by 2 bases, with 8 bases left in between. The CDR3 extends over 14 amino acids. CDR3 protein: CSAREGAGNQPQHF. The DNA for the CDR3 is TGCAGTGCTAGAGAAGGGGCGGGCAATCAGCCCCAGCATTTT.

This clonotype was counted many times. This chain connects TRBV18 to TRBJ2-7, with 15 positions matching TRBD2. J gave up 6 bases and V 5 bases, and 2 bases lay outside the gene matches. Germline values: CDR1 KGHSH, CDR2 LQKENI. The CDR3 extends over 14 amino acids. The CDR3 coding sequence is TGTGCCAGCTCAGGACTAGCGGGAGGGTTCGAGCAGTACTTC. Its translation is CASSGLAGGFEQYF. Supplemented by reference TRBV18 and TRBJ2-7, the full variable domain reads NAGVMQNPRHLVRRRGQEARLRCSPMKGHSHVYWYRQLPEEGLKFMVYLQKENIIDESGMPKERFSAEFPKEGPSILRIQQVVRGDSAAYFCASSGLAGGFEQYFGPGTRLTVT.

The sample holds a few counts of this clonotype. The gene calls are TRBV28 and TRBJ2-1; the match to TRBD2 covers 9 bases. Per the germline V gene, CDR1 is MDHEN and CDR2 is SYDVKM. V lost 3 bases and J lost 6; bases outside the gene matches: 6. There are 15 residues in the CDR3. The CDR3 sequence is CASSFSLAGTNEQFF. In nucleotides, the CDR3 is TGTGCCAGCAGTTTCAGCCTAGCGGGAACCAATGAGCAGTTCTTC.

Here the CDR3 reads CASSSPGQLNYEQYF. The CDR3 DNA sequence: TGTGCCAGCAGCAGTCCGGGACAGCTCAACTACGAGCAGTACTTC. The chain employs TRBV28 and TRBJ2-7; 7 bases are shared with TRBD1. The CDR3 sequence is 15 residues long. Per germline, CDR1 MDHEN and CDR2 SYDVKM. Germline trimming cut 6 bases from V and 3 bases from J; bases unmatched to any gene: 11.

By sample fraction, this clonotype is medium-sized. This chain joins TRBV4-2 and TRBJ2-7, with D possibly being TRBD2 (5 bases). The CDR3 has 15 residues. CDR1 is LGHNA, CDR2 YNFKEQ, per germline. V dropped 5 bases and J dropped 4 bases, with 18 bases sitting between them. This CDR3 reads CASSSTSGESYEQYF. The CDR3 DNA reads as TGTGCCAGCAGCTCGACCTCCGGGGAGTCGTACGAGCAGTACTTC.

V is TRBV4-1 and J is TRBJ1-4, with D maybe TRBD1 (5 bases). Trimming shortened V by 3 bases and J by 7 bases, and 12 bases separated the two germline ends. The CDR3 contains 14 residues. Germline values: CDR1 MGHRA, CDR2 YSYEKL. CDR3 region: CASSHSRRGEKLFF. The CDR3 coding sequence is TGCGCCAGCAGCCATTCCAGGAGGGGTGAAAAACTGTTTTTT.

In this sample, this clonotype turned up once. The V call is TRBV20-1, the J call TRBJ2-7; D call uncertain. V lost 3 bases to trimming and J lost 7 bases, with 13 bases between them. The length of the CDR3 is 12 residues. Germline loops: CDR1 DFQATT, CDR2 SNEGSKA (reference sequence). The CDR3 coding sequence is TGCAGTGCTAGGGCTTCCTACAATGAGCAGTACTTC. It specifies CSARASYNEQYF.

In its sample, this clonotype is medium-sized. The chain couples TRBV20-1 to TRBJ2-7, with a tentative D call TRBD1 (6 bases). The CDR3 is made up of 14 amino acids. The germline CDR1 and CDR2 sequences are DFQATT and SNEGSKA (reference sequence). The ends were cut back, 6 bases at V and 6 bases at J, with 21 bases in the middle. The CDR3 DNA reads TGCAGTGCGCGACCCCATAAGGGGGAACTCGAGCAGTACTTC. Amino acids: CSARPHKGELEQYF.

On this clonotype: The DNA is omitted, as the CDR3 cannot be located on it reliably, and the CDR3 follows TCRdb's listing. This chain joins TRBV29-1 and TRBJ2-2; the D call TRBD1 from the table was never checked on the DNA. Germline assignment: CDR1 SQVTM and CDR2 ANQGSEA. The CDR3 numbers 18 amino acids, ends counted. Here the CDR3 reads CSVEEDSQETQYFGELFF.